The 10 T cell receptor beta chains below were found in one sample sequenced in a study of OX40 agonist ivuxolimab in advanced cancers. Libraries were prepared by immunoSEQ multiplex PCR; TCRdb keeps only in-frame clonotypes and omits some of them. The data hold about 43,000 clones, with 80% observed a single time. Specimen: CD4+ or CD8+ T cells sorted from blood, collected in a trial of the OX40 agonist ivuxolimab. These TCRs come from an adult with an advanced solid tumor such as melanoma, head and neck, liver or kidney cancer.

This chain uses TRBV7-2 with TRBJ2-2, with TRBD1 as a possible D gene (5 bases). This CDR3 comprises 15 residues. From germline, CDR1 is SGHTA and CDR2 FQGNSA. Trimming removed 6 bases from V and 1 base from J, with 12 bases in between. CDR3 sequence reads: CASRQERLNTGELFF. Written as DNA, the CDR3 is TGTGCCAGCAGACAGGAGCGATTGAACACCGGGGAGCTGTTTTTT. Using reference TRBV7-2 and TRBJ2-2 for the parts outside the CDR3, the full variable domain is GAGVSQSPSNKVTEKGKDVELRCDPISGHTALYWYRQSLGQGLEFLIYFQGNSAPDKSGLPSDRFSAERTGGSVSTLTIQRTQQEDSAVYLCASRQERLNTGELFFGEGSRLTVL.

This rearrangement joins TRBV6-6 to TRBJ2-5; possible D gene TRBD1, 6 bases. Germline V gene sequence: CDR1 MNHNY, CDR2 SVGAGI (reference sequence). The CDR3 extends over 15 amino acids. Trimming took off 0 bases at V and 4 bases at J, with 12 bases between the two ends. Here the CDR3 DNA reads TGTGCCAGCAGTTACTCACAGGGTTTAGGAGAGACCCAGTACTTC. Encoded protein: CASSYSQGLGETQYF.

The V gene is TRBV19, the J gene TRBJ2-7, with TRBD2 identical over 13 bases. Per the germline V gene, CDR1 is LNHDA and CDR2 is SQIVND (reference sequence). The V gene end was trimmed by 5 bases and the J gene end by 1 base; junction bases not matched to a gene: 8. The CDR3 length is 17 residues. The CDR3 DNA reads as TGTGCCAGTAGTTCAAGGACTAGCGGGAGTATGTCCTACGAGCAGTACTTC. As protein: CASSSRTSGSMSYEQYF.

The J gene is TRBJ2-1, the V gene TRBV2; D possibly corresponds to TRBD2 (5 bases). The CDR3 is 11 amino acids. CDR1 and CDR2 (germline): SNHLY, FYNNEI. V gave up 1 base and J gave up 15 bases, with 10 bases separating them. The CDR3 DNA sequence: TGTGCCAGCAGTGAAGGTGGGAGTACGTTCTTC. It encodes CASSEGGSTFF.

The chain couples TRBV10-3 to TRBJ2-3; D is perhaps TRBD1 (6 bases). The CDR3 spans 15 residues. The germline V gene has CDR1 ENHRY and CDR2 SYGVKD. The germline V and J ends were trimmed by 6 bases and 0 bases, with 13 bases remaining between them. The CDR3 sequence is CAIREQGASTDTQYF. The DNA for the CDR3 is TGTGCCATCAGGGAACAGGGTGCGAGCACAGATACGCAGTATTTT.

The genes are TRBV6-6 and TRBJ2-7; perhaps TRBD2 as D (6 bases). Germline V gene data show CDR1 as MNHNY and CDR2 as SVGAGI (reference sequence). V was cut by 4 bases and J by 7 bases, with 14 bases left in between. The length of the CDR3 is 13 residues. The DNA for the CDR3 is TGTGCCAGCAGTTCAAGTCCGGAGGGAGAGCAGTACTTC. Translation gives CASSSSPEGEQYF.

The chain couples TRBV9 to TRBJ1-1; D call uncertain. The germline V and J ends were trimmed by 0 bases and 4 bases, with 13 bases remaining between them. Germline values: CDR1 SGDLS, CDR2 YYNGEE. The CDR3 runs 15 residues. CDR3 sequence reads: CASSVDGRWGTEAFF. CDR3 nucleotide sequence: TGTGCCAGCAGCGTAGATGGCAGGTGGGGCACTGAAGCTTTCTTT.

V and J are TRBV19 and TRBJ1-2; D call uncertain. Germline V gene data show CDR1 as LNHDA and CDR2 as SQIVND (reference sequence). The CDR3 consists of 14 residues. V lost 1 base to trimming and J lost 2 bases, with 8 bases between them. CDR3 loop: CASSIASGNYGYTF. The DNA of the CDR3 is TGTGCCAGTAGTATAGCTTCGGGGAACTATGGCTACACCTTC.

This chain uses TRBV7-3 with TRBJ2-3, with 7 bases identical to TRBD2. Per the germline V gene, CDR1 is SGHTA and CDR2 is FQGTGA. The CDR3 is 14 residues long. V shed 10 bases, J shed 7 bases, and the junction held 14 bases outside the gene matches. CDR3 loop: CATRDYGPGNTQYF. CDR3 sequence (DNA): TGTGCCACCCGGGACTATGGTCCGGGGAATACGCAGTATTTT.

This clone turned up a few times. CDR3 in amino acids: CASSSLDTIYF. The CDR3 bases are TGTGCCAGCAGTTCGTTGGACACCATATATTTT. The chain links TRBV28 to TRBJ1-3, with D hard to call. The CDR3 is made up of 11 amino acids. Germline V lookup: CDR1 MDHEN, CDR2 SYDVKM. Trimming pared 4 bases from V and 8 bases from J, leaving 6 bases between. Drawing the rest from reference TRBV28 and TRBJ1-3, the complete variable domain is DVKVTQSSRYLVKRTGEKVFLECVQDMDHENMFWYRQDPGLGLRLIYFSYDVKMKEKGDIPEGYSVSREKKERFSLILESASTNQTSMYLCASSSLDTIYFGEGSWLTVV.